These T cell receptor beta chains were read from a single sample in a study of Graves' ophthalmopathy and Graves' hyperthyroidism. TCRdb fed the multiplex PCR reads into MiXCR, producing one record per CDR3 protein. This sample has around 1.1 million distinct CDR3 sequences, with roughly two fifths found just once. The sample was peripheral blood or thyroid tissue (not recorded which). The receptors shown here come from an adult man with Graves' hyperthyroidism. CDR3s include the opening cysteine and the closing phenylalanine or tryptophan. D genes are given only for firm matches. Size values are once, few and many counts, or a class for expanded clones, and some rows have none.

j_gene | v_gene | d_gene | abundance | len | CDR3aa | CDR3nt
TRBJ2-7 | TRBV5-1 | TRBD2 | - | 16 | CASSPRPTSGGYEQYF | TGCGCCAGCAGCCCCCGCCCGACTAGCGGGGGCTACGAGCAGTACTTC
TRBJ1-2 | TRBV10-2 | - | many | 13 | CASSDLREAGYTF | TGCGCCAGCAGTGACCTAAGGGAGGCGGGCTACACCTTC
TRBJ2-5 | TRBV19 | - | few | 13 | CASSAGPPETQYF | TGTGCCAGTAGTGCGGGACCCCCAGAGACCCAGTACTTC
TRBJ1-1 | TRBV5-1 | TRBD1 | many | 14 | CASARGQENTEAFF | TGCGCCAGCGCCCGGGGACAGGAGAACACTGAAGCTTTCTTT
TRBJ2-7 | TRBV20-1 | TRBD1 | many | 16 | CSARPRGRGPEYEQYF | TGCAGTGCTAGACCTAGGGGCAGGGGGCCTGAATACGAGCAGTACTTC
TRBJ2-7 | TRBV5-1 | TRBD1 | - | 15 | CASSLQTGSLDEQYF | TGCGCCAGCAGCTTACAGACAGGGAGTCTTGACGAGCAGTACTTC
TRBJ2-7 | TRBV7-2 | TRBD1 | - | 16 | CASSQRDRALWGELYF | TGTGCCAGCAGCCAACGGGACAGGGCTTTATGGGGGGAGCTGTACTTC
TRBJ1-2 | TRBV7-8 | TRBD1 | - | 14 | CASSGGTGRDGYTF | TGTGCCAGCAGCGGTGGGACAGGGCGAGATGGCTACACCTTC
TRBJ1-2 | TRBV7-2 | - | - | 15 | CASSLDSWGNYGYTF | TGTGCCAGCAGCTTAGACAGCTGGGGTAACTATGGCTACACCTTC
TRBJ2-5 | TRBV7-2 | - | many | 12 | CASSLVLETQYF | TGTGCCAGCAGCTTAGTTTTGGAGACCCAGTACTTC
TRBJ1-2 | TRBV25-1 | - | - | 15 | CASSEITGANYGYTF | TGTGCCAGCAGTGAAATTACAGGAGCTAACTATGGCTACACCTTC
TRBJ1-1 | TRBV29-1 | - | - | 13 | CSARASGDTEAFF | TGCAGTGCTAGAGCGTCGGGGGACACTGAAGCCTTCTTT
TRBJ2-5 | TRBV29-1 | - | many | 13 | CSVENLVGETQYF | TGCAGCGTTGAAAACCTAGTAGGGGAGACCCAGTACTTC
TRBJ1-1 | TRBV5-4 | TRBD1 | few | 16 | CASSSPSGGMNTEAFF | TGTGCCAGCAGCTCCCCGTCAGGGGGCATGAACACTGAAGCTTTCTTT
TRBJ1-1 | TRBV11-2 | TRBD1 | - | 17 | CASLERTGGRMNTEAFF | TGTGCCAGCTTAGAGAGGACAGGGGGCCGAATGAACACTGAAGCTTTCTTT
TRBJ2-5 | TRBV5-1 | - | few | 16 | CASSLVPGWIEETQYF | TGCGCCAGCAGCTTGGTCCCAGGGTGGATAGAAGAGACCCAGTACTTC
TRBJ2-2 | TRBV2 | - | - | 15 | CASSLVRGHTGELFF | TGTGCCAGCAGTTTGGTCAGGGGTCACACCGGGGAGCTGTTTTTT
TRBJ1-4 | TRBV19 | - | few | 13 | CASTDRQNEKLFF | TGTGCCAGTACCGACAGGCAGAATGAAAAACTGTTTTTT
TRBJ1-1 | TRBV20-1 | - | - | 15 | CSARVQGMEGTEAFF | TGCAGTGCTAGAGTTCAGGGGATGGAGGGGACTGAAGCTTTCTTT
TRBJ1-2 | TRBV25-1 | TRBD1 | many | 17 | CASSQGHGQGPNYGYTF | TGTGCCAGCAGTCAGGGGCACGGACAGGGACCTAACTATGGCTACACCTTC
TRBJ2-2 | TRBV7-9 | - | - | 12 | CASRSTTGELFF | TGTGCCAGCAGGTCGACCACCGGGGAGCTGTTTTTT
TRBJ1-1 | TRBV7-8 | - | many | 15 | CASSLSGAGMAEAFF | TGTGCCAGCAGCTTATCCGGGGCGGGGATGGCTGAAGCTTTCTTT